This T cell receptor beta chain was captured by sequencing in a study of blood T cell repertoires in COVID-19. Study-wide context: T cells, B-cell-depleted T cells, or PBMCs supplied cDNA or gDNA.

CDR1 and CDR2 (germline): LGHDT, YNNKEL (reference sequence). Deletions cut 7 bases from V and 0 bases from J, with 13 bases between. The CDR3 runs to 16 residues. Repertoires were generated with immunoSEQ multiplex PCR, while TCRdb's copy carries only in-frame clones and drops some. The data hold around 18,000 clones, with 77% observed a single time. Source material: peripheral blood. This clonotype originated in a man aged 70 or older with COVID-19, enrolled during active disease. The V and J genes are TRBV3-1 (or the pseudogene TRBV3-2) and TRBJ1-6; D remains ambiguous. This CDR3 reads CASKGGSSSYNSPLHF. The DNA of the CDR3 is TGTGCCAGCAAAGGCGGCAGTAGCTCCTATAATTCACCCCTCCACTTT.